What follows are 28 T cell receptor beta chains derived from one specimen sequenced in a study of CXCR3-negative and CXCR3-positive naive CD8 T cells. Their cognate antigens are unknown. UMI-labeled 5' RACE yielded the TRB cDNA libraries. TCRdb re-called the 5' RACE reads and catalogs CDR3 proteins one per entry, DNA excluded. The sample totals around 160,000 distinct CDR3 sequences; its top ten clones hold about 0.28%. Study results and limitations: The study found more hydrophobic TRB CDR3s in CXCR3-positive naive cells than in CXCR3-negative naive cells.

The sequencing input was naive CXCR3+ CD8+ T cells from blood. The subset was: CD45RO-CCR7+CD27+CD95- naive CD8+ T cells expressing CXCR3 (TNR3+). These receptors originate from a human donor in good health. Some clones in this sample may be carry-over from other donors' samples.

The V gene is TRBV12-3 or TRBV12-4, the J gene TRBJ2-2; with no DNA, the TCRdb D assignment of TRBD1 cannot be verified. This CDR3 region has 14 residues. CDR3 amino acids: CASSGTENTGELFF.

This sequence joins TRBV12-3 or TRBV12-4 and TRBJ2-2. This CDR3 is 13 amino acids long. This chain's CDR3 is CASRQENTGELFF.

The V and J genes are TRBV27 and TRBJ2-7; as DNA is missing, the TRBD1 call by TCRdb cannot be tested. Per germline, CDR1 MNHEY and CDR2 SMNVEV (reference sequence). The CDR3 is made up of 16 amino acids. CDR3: CASSLYPRGGAYEQYF.

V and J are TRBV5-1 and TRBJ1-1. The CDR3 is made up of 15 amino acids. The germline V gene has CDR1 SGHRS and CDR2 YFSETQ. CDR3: CASSFQGQLNTEAFF.

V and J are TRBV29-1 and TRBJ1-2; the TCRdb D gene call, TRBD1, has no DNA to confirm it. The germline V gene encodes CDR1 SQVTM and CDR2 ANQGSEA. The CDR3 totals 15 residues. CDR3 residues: CSVEFGAGVNYGYTF. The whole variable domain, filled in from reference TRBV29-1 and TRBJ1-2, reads SAVISQKPSRDICQRGTSLTIQCQVDSQVTMMFWYRQQPGQSLTLIATANQGSEATYESGFVIDKFPISRPNLTFSTLTVSNMSPEDSSIYLCSVEFGAGVNYGYTFGSGTRLTVV.

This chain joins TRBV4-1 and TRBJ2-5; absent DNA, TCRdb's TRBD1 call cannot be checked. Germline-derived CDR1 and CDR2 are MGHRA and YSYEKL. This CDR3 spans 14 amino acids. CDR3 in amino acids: CASSQVAGEETQYF.

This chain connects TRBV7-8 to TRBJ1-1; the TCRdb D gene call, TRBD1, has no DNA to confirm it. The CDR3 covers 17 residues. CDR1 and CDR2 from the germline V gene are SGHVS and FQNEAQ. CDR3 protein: CASSLRGEGQLNTEAFF.

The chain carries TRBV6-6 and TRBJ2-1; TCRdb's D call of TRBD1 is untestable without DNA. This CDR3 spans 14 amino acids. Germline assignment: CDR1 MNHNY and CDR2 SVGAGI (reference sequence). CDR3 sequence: CASSHRTGPNEQFF.

This CDR3 reads CAWSGSGSTDTQYF. The rearrangement uses TRBV30 and TRBJ2-3. CDR1 and CDR2 from the germline V gene are GTSNPN and SVGIG (reference sequence). There are 14 residues in the CDR3.

CDR3: CSVGLADTYEQYF. V usage is TRBV29-1 and J usage is TRBJ2-7; TCRdb selects TRBD2, and the lack of DNA leaves this call unchecked. The CDR3 consists of 13 residues. The germline gives CDR1 SQVTM, CDR2 ANQGSEA.

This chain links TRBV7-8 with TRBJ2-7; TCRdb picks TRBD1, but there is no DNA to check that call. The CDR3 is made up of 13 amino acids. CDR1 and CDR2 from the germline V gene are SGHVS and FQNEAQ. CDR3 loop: CASSSLSLDGGYF.

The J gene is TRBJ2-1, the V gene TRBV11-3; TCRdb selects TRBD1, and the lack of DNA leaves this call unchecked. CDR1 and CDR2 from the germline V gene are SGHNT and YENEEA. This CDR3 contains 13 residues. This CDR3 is CAISGQNDNEQFF.

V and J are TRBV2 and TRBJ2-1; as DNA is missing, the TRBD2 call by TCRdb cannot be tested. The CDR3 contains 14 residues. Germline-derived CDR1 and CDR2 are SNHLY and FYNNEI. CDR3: CARSGGSGYNEQFF.

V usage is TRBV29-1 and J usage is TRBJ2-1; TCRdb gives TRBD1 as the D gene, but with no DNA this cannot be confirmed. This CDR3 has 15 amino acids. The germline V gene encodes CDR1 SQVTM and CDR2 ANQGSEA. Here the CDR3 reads CSVVERGAGGGEQFF.

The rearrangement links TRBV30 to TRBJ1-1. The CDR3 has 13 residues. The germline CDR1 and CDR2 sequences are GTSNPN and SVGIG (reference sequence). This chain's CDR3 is CAYQTTVNTEAFF.

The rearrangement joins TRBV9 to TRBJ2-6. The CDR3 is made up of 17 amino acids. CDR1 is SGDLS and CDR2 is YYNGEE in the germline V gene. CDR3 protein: CASSVLPDSSGANVLTF.

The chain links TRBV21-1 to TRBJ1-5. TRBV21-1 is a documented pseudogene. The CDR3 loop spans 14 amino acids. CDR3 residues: CASVGSYSNQPQHF.

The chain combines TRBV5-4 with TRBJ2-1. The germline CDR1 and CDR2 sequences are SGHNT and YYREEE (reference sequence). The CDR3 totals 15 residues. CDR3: CASSLAFPVGNEQFF.

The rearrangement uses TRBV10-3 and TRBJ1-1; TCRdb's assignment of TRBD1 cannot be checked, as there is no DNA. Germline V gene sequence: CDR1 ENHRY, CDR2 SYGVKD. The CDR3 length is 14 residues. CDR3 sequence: CAISVRDKNTEAFF.

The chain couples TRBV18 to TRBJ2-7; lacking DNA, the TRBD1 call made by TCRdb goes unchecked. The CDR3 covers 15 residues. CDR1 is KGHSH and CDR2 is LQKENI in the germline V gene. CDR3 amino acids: CASSPWGGNSYEQYF.

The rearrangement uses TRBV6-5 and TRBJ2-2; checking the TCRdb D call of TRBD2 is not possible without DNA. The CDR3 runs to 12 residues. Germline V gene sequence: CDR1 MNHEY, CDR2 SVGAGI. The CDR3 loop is CASLAGPGELFF.

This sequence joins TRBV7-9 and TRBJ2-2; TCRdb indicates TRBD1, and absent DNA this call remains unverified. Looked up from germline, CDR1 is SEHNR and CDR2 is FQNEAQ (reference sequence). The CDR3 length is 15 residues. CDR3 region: CASSDGQGFTGELFF. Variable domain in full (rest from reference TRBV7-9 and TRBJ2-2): DTGVSQNPRHKITKRGQNVTFRCDPISEHNRLYWYRQTLGQGPEFLTYFQNEAQLEKSRLLSDRFSAERPKGSFSTLEIQRTEQGDSAMYLCASSDGQGFTGELFFGEGSRLTVL.

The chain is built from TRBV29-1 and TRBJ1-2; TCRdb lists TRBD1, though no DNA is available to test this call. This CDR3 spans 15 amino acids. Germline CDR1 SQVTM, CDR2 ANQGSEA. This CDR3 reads CSVVPRQGELYGYTF.

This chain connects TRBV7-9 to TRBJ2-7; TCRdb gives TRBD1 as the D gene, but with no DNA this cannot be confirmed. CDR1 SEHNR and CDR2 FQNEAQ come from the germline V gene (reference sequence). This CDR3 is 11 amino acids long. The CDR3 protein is CASSWDGEQYF.

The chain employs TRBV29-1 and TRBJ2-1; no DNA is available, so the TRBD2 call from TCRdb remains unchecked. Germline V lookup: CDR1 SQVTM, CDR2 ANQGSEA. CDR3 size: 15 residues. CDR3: CSVAGVLASYNEQFF.

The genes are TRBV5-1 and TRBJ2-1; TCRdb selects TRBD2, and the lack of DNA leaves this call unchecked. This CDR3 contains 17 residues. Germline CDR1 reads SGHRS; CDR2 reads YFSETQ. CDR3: CASSLESSGGAWDEQFF.

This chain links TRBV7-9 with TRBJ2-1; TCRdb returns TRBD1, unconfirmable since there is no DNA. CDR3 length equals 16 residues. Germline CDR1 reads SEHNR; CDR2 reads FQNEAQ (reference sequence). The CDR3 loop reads CASSLAQGFSYNEQFF.

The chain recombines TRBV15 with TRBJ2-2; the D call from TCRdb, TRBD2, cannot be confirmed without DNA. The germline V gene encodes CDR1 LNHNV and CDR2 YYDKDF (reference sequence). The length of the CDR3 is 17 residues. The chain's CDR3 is CATSSRGGPLGAGELFF.